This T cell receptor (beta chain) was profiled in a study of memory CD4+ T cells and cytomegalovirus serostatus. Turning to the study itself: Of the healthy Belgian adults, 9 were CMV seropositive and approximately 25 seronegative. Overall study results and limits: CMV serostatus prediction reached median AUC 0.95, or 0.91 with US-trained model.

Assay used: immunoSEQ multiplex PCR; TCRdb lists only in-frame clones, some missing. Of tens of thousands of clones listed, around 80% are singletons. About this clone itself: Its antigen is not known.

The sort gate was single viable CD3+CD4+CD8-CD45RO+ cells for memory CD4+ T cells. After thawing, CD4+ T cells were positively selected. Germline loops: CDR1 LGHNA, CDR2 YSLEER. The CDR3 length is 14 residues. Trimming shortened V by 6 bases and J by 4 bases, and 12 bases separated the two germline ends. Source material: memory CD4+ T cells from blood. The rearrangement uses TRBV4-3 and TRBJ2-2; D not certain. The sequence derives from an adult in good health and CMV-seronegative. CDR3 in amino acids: CASRRQVGTGELFF. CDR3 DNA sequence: TGCGCCAGCAGGCGGCAGGTTGGCACCGGGGAGCTGTTTTTT.